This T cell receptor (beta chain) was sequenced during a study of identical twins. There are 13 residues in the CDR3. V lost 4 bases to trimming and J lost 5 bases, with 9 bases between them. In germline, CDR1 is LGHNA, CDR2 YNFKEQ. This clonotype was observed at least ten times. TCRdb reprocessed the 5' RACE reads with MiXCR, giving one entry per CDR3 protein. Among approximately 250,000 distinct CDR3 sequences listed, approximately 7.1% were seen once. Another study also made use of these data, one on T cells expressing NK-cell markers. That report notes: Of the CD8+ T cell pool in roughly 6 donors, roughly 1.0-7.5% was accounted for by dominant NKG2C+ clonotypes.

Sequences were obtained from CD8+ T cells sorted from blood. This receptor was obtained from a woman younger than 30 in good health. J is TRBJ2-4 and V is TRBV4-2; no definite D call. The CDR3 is CASSLPGENIQYF. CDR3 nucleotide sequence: TGTGCCAGCAGCCTCCCCGGAGAAAACATTCAGTACTTC.